This TCR beta chain stems from a study of T cells in Graves' hyperthyroidism and ophthalmopathy. Diagnoses rested on clinical symptoms, serum thyroxine and TRAb, thyroid ultrasound and orbital computed tomography. The sample of blood was obtained at first hyperthyroidism diagnosis (before any ophthalmopathy symptoms). What was amplified from RNA transcripts were TCR beta CDR3 regions. The HTBI primer set was used in a first-round RT-PCR of the TCR CDR3. MiXCR, applied by TCRdb to the multiplex PCR reads, yields one record per CDR3 protein. The sample includes under 400,000 distinct CDR3 sequences, less than 20% of them seen just once. CDR1 is MNHEY, CDR2 SVGAGI, per germline. The length of the CDR3 is 16 residues. V lost 0 bases to trimming and J lost 4 bases, with 10 bases between them.

J is TRBJ2-6 and V is TRBV6-5; D is ambiguous. The clonotype was recovered from a woman younger than 30 with Graves' hyperthyroidism that later progressed to Graves' ophthalmopathy. Sequencing was performed on blood. As DNA, the CDR3 is TGTGCCAGCAGTTACTCGATACCACCGGGGGCCAACGTCCTGACTTTC. As protein: CASSYSIPPGANVLTF.